A single sample is the source of the 17 T cell receptor beta chains below, sequenced in a study of blood T cell repertoires in COVID-19. Measured with immunoSEQ multiplex PCR; TCRdb has only the in-frame clones, and not every one. The sample yields about 130,000 clones, 86% seen once. Sequencing was carried out using PBMCs or T cells enriched from blood (not recorded which). Receptors originate from a woman in her fifties or sixties who had recovered from COVID-19.

The rearrangement links TRBV27 to TRBJ1-2; D perhaps matches TRBD1 (6 bases). Germline CDR1 is MNHEY and CDR2 is SMNVEV (reference sequence). There are 14 residues in the CDR3. Trimming left V 5 bases short and J 4 bases short, with 14 bases between. This CDR3 reads CASSTQGLGYGYTF. CDR3 in DNA: TGTGCCAGCAGTACCCAGGGGCTGGGCTATGGCTACACCTTC.

J is TRBJ1-1 and V is TRBV19; tentative D call: TRBD1 (5 bases). The CDR3 has 14 amino acids. CDR1 is LNHDA and CDR2 is SQIVND in the germline V gene (reference sequence). Deletions cut 2 bases from V and 5 bases from J, with 12 bases between. The CDR3, as DNA: TGTGCCAGTAGTATAATAGGAGGGGCGACTGAAGCTTTCTTT. Translation gives CASSIIGGATEAFF.

This chain connects TRBV27 to TRBJ2-5, with 7 bases identical to TRBD1. Germline V gene data show CDR1 as MNHEY and CDR2 as SMNVEV (reference sequence). The CDR3 has 18 amino acids. Unmatched junction bases numbered 17, after V lost 5 bases and J lost 2 bases. CDR3 DNA: TGTGCCAGCAGTACTCTCCAAGTGGTACAGGGGCCTCAAGAGACCCAGTACTTC. This translates into CASSTLQVVQGPQETQYF.

The V gene is TRBV7-6, the J gene TRBJ2-3; possible D gene TRBD2, 6 bases. The CDR3 is 14 amino acids. From germline, CDR1 is SGHVS and CDR2 FNYEAQ. The germline V and J ends were trimmed by 4 bases and 4 bases, with 12 bases remaining between them. The CDR3 loop is CASSSGGSADTQYF. The CDR3 DNA reads TGTGCCAGCAGCTCCGGGGGTAGTGCAGATACGCAGTATTTT.

The gene calls are TRBV7-9 and TRBJ2-3, with 7 positions matching TRBD1. Losses at the gene ends were 5 bases for V and 9 bases for J; bases not matched to a gene: 11. Germline lookup yields CDR1 SEHNR and CDR2 FQNEAQ (reference sequence). CDR3 size: 14 residues. CDR3 amino acids: CASSLGTARGTQYF. DNA for the CDR3: TGTGCCAGCAGCCTAGGGACAGCGAGGGGGACGCAGTATTTT.

The chain has TRBV10-1 and TRBJ2-6; possibly TRBD1 for D (5 bases). Germline CDR1 and CDR2: WNHNN and SYGVQD (reference sequence). The CDR3 runs 18 residues. V was cut by 7 bases and J by 0 bases, with 19 bases left in between. The CDR3 sequence is CASMSIRQLSSGANVLTF. In DNA, the CDR3 is TGCGCCAGCATGAGCATCAGACAGCTTAGCTCTGGGGCCAACGTCCTGACTTTC.

The chain is built from TRBV18 and TRBJ2-7; TRBD1 agrees at 11 bases. V gave up 3 bases and J gave up 5 bases; unmatched junction bases: 3. The CDR3 is 14 residues long. CDR1 and CDR2 from the germline V gene are KGHSH and LQKENI. CDR3 in DNA: TGTGCCAGCTCACCCGGACAGGGGGCCGACGAGCAGTACTTC. Amino acids: CASSPGQGADEQYF.

The V call is TRBV4-3, the J call TRBJ2-7; D unclear. CDR1 and CDR2 (germline): LGHNA, YSLEER. V lost 0 bases and J lost 2, with 8 bases in between. The CDR3 has 14 residues. The CDR3: CASSQDTSPYEQYF. The CDR3, as DNA: TGCGCCAGCAGCCAAGATACCAGTCCCTACGAGCAGTACTTC.

The rearrangement links TRBV2 to TRBJ2-3; D is possibly TRBD2 (6 bases). This CDR3 has 15 amino acids. Germline V gene sequence: CDR1 SNHLY, CDR2 FYNNEI. Between the trimmed V and J ends, which lost 6 bases and 1 base, there was a span of 14 bases. For the CDR3, the DNA is TGTGCCAGCAGACGGTCAGTAGCGGGCACAGATACGCAGTATTTT. Amino acids: CASRRSVAGTDTQYF.

The chain couples TRBV2 to TRBJ2-1; a possible D gene is TRBD2 (5 bases). Trimming cost V 5 bases and J 1 base, with 12 bases left between them. This CDR3 comprises 15 residues. Germline values: CDR1 SNHLY, CDR2 FYNNEI. CDR3 coding DNA: TGTGCCAGCAGTCGCCTAGCCAGTTCCTACAATGAGCAGTTCTTC. It translates to CASSRLASSYNEQFF.

V and J are TRBV3-1 (or the pseudogene TRBV3-2) and TRBJ2-7; a possible D gene is TRBD1 (6 bases). The CDR3 contains 12 residues. The V and J ends lost 5 bases and 3 bases respectively, with 8 bases between them. CDR1 and CDR2 from the germline V gene are LGHDT and YNNKEL (reference sequence). CDR3 coding DNA: TGTGCCAGCAGCATACAGGGCTACGAGCAGTACTTC. Translating gives CASSIQGYEQYF.

The rearrangement uses TRBV12-3 or TRBV12-4 and TRBJ1-2; 7 positions match TRBD1. The CDR3 consists of 13 residues. Unmatched junction bases numbered 7, after V lost 6 bases and J lost 6 bases. This CDR3 reads CASRTGRLDGYTF. Written as DNA, the CDR3 is TGTGCCAGCAGGACAGGGAGGTTGGATGGCTACACCTTC.

This chain uses TRBV6-5 with TRBJ1-2; D uncertain. V was cut by 5 bases and J by 5 bases, with 9 bases left in between. Germline V gene sequence: CDR1 MNHEY, CDR2 SVGAGI. This CDR3 has 12 residues. The CDR3 nucleotides are TGTGCCAGCAGTAGCGGATCTTATGGCTACACCTTC. It specifies CASSSGSYGYTF.

The J gene is TRBJ2-6, the V gene TRBV4-3; maybe TRBD2 (6 bases). The germline CDR1 and CDR2 sequences are LGHNA and YSLEER. This CDR3 has 17 amino acids. V dropped 4 bases and J dropped 3 bases, with 16 bases sitting between them. CDR3 nucleotides: TGCGCCAGCAGCCCCTGGGGGGAAGGGGATGGGGCCAACGTCCTGACTTTC. Its translation is CASSPWGEGDGANVLTF.

The CDR3 loop is CASRPEDNGYTF. The CDR3 DNA reads TGTGCCAGCAGACCCGAGGACAATGGCTACACCTTC. The rearrangement joins TRBV7-9 to TRBJ1-2; D may be TRBD1 (5 bases). There are 12 residues in the CDR3. Trimming stripped 6 bases from V and 6 bases from J, with 11 bases between. The germline V gene has CDR1 SEHNR and CDR2 FQNEAQ (reference sequence).

The chain links TRBV10-1 to TRBJ2-5; D perhaps matches TRBD2 (5 bases). V lost 4 bases, J lost 6 bases, and 9 bases lay in between. CDR1 WNHNN and CDR2 SYGVQD come from the germline V gene (reference sequence). This CDR3 comprises 12 residues. Written as DNA, the CDR3 is TGCGCCAGCAGTGTGGACTTGAAGACCCAGTACTTC. Its translation is CASSVDLKTQYF.

The J gene is TRBJ2-7, the V gene TRBV11-3; TRBD1 aligns across 11 bases. CDR3 length equals 16 residues. The trim removed 0 bases at V and 4 bases at J, leaving 5 bases unmatched. Germline V gives CDR1 SGHNT, CDR2 YENEEA. CDR3 in DNA: TGTGCCAGCAGCTTAGATCTAGGACAGGGGGCTTACGAGCAGTACTTC. Translated, it gives CASSLDLGQGAYEQYF.